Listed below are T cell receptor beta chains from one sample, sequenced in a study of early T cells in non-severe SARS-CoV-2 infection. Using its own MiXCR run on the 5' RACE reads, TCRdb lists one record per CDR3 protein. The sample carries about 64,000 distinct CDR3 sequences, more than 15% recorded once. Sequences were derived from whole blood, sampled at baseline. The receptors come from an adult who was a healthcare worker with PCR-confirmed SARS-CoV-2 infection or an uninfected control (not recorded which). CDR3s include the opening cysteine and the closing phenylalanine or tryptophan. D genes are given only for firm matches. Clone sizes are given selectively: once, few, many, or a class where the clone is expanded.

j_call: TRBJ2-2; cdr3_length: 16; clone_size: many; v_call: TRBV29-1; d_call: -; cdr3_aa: CSVEIGTGSNTGELFF; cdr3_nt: TGCAGCGTTGAAATTGGTACAGGGTCAAACACCGGGGAGCTGTTTTTT
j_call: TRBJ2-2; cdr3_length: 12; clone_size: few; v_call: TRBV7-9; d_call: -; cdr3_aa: CASSLEDGELFF; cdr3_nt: TGTGCCAGCAGCTTAGAGGACGGGGAGCTGTTTTTT
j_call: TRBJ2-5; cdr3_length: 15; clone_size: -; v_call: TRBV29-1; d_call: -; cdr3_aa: CSVFGGSAYQETQYF; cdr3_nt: TGCAGCGTTTTTGGGGGCAGCGCATACCAAGAGACCCAGTACTTC
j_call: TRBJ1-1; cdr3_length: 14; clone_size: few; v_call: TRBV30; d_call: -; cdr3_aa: CACEAGLRNTEAFF; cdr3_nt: TGTGCCTGTGAAGCGGGACTCCGGAACACTGAAGCTTTCTTT
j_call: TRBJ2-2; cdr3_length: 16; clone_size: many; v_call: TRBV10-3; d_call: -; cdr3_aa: CAISVRRESNTGELFF; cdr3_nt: TGTGCCATCAGTGTTCGGCGGGAATCGAACACCGGGGAGCTGTTTTTT
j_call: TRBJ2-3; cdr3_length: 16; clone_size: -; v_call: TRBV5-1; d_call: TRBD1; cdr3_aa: CASSSSSGQSTDTQYF; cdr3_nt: TGCGCCAGCAGCTCATCTTCGGGACAGAGCACAGATACGCAGTATTTT
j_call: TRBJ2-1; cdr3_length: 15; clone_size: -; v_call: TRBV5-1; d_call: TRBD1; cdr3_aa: CASSSGQGEYNEQFF; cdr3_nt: TGCGCCAGCAGCTCAGGACAGGGGGAATACAATGAGCAGTTCTTC
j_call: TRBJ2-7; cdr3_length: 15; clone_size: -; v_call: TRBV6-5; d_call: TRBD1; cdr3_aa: CASSYSWTGPYEQYF; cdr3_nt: TGTGCCAGCAGTTACTCGTGGACAGGGCCCTACGAGCAGTACTTC
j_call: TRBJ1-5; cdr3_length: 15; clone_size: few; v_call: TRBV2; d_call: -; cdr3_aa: CASSPDRFSNQPQHF; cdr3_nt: TGTGCCAGCAGTCCGGACAGATTTAGCAATCAGCCCCAGCATTTT
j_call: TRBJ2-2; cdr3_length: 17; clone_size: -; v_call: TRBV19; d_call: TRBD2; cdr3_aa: CASSSSGLAGGVGELFF; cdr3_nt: TGTGCCAGTAGTAGTTCGGGACTAGCGGGAGGCGTCGGGGAGCTGTTTTTT
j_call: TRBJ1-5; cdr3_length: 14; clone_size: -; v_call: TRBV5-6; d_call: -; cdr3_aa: CASSLSGGNQPQHF; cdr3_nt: TGTGCCAGCAGCTTGTCGGGGGGCAATCAGCCCCAGCATTTT
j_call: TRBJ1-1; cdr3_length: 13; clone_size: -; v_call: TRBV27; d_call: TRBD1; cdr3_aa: CASRPADRAEAFF; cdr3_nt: TGTGCCAGCAGACCCGCGGACAGGGCTGAAGCTTTCTTT
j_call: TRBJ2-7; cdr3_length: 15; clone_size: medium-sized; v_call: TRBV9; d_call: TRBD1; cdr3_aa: CASSSGQGEPGEQYF; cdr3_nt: TGTGCCAGCAGCTCAGGACAGGGGGAGCCCGGCGAGCAGTACTTC
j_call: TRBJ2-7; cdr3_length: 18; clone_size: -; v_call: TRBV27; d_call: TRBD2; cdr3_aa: CASIGGTNNRDLPYEQYF; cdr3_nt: TGTGCCAGCATCGGAGGGACTAATAACAGAGATCTCCCCTACGAGCAGTACTTC
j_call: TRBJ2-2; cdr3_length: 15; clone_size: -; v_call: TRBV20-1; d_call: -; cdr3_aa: CSARVGTQNTGELFF; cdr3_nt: TGCAGTGCTAGAGTTGGGACACAGAACACCGGGGAGCTGTTTTTT
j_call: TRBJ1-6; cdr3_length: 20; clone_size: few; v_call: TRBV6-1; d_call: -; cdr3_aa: CASSEFVLTALSSYNSPLHF; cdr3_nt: TGTGCCAGCAGTGAATTCGTATTGACAGCGCTGAGCTCCTATAATTCACCCCTCCACTTT
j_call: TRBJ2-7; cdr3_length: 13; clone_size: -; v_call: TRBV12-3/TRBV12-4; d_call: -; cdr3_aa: CASSLHSSYEQYF; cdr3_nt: TGTGCCAGCAGTTTGCACAGCTCCTACGAGCAGTACTTC
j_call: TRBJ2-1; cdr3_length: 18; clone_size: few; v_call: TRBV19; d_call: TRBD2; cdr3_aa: CASSKNPTSENSYNEQFF; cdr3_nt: TGTGCCAGTAGTAAAAACCCGACTAGCGAGAACTCCTACAATGAGCAGTTCTTC
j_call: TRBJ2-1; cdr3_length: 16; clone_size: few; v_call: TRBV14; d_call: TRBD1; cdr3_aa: CASSPYIGTGGNEQFF; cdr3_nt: TGTGCCAGCAGCCCGTATATCGGGACAGGGGGCAATGAGCAGTTCTTC
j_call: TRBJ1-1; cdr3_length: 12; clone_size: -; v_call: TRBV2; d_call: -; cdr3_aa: CASSNGPLGAFF; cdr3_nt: TGTGCCAGCAGTAACGGGCCATTAGGGGCTTTCTTT
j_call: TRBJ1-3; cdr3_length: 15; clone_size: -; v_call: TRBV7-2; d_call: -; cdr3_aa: CASSLVGTSGNTIYF; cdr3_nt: TGTGCCAGCAGCTTAGTGGGGACATCTGGAAACACCATATATTTT
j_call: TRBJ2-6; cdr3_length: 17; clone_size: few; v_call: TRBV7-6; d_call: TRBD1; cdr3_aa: CASSLADRDGGANVLTF; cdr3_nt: TGTGCCAGCAGCTTAGCGGACAGGGATGGTGGGGCCAACGTCCTGACTTTC
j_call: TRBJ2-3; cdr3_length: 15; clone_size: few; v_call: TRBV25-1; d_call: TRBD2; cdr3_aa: CASSDRTRAGDTQYF; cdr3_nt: TGTGCCAGCAGTGACCGGACTAGGGCAGGAGATACGCAGTATTTT
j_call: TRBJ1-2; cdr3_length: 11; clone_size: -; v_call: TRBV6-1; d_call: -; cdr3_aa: CASSKDAGYTF; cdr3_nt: TGTGCCAGCAGTAAGGACGCCGGCTACACCTTC
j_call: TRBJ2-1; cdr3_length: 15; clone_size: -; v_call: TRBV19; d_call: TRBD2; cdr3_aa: CASSIGGAPYNEQFF; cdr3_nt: TGTGCCAGTAGTATCGGGGGGGCTCCCTACAATGAGCAGTTCTTC
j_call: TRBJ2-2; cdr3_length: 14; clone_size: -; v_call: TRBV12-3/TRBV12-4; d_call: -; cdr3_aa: CASSLRDGTGELFF; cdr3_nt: TGTGCCAGCAGTTTAAGGGACGGCACCGGGGAGCTGTTTTTT
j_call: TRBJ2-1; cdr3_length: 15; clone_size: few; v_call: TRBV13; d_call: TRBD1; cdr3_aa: CASSPDRGFYNEQFF; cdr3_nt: TGTGCCAGCAGCCCTGACAGGGGGTTTTACAATGAGCAGTTCTTC
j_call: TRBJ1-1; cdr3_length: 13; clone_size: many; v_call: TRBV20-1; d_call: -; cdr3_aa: CSASEDANTEAFF; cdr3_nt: TGCAGTGCTAGTGAAGACGCGAACACTGAAGCTTTCTTT
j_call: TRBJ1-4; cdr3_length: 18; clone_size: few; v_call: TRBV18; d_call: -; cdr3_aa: CASSQTGQSAATNEKLFF; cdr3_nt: TGTGCCAGCTCACAAACCGGACAGAGCGCCGCAACTAATGAAAAACTGTTTTTT
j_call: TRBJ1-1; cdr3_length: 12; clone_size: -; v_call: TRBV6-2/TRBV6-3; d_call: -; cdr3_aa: CASSPGGPEAFF; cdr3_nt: TGTGCCAGCAGCCCTGGGGGGCCTGAAGCTTTCTTT
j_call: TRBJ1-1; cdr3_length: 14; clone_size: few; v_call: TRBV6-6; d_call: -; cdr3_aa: CASSYSGRDTEAFF; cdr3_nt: TGTGCCAGCAGTTACTCTGGCAGGGACACTGAAGCTTTCTTT
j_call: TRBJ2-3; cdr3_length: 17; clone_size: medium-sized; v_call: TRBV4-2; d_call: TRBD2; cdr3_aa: CASSQDLSAGGHDTQYF; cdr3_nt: TGTGCCAGCAGCCAAGATCTTTCAGCGGGGGGGCACGATACGCAGTATTTT
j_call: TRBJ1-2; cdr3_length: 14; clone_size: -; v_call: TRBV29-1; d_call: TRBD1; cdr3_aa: CSAGTGETNYGYTF; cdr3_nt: TGCAGCGCTGGGACAGGCGAGACTAACTATGGCTACACCTTC
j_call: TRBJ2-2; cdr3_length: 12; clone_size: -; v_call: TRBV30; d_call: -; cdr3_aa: CAWRTGTGELFF; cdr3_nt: TGTGCCTGGAGGACGGGGACCGGGGAGCTGTTTTTT
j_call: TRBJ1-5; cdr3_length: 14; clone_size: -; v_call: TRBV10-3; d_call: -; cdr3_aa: CAISGAGDNQPQHF; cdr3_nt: TGTGCCATCAGCGGGGCTGGGGACAATCAGCCCCAGCATTTT
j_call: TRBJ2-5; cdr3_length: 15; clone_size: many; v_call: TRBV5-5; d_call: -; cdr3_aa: CASSLESLYQETQYF; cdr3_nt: TGTGCCAGCAGCCTAGAGTCTCTGTACCAAGAGACCCAGTACTTC
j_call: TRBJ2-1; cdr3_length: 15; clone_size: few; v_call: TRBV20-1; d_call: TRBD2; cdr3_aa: CSASSGTSSNNEQFF; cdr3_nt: TGCAGTGCTAGCAGCGGGACTAGTAGCAACAATGAGCAGTTCTTC
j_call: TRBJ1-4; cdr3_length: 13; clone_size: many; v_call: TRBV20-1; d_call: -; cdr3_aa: CSAKQGPNEKLFF; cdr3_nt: TGCAGTGCCAAACAAGGACCTAATGAAAAACTGTTTTTT
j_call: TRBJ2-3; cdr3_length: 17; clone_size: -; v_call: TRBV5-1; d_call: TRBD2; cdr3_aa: CSSSLALAGGPGDTQYF; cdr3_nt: TGCTCCAGCAGCTTGGCGTTAGCGGGGGGGCCCGGAGATACGCAGTATTTT
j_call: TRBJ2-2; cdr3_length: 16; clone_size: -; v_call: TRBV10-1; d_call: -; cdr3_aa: CASSEGSGVYTGELFF; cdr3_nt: TGCGCCAGCAGTGAGGGGTCAGGGGTCTACACCGGGGAGCTGTTTTTT
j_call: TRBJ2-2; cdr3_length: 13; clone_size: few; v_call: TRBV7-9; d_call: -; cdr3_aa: CASSSTLTGELFF; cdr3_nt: TGTGCCAGCAGCTCAACCCTAACCGGGGAGCTGTTTTTT
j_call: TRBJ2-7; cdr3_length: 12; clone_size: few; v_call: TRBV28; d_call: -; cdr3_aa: CASSLTRGEQYF; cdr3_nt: TGTGCCAGCAGTTTAACTCGGGGCGAGCAGTACTTC
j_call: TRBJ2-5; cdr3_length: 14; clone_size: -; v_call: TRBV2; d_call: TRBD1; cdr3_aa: CASRFTGGGETQYF; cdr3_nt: TGTGCCAGCAGATTTACAGGGGGTGGAGAGACCCAGTACTTC
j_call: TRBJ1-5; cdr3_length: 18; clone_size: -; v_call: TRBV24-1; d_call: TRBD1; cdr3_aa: CATSDIGLGQGINQPQHF; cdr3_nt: TGTGCCACCAGTGACATTGGCCTGGGACAGGGGATAAATCAGCCCCAGCATTTT
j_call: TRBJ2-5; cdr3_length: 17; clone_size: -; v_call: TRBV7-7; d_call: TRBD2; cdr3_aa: CASSAGLAGFNGETQYF; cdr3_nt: TGTGCCAGCAGCGCGGGACTAGCGGGATTCAACGGAGAGACCCAGTACTTC
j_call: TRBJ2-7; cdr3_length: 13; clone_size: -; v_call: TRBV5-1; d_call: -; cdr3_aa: CASSLAGVSDQYF; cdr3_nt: TGCGCCAGCAGCTTGGCCGGCGTGTCAGACCAGTACTTC
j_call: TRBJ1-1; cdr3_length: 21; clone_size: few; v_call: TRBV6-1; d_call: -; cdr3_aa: CASRSAPEQGRGHGLGTEAFF; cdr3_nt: TGTGCCAGCAGATCAGCCCCGGAACAGGGAAGGGGCCACGGCCTTGGCACTGAAGCTTTCTTT
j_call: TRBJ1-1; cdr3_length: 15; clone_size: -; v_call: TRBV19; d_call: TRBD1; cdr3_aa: CASSTVRDRRTEAFF; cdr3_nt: TGTGCCAGTAGTACAGTACGGGACAGGAGGACTGAAGCTTTCTTT
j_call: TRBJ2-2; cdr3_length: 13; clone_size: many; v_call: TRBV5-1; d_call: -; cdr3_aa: CASGESNTGELFF; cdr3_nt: TGCGCCAGCGGGGAATCCAACACCGGGGAGCTGTTTTTT
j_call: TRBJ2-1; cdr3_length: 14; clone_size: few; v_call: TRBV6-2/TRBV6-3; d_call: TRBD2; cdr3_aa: CASSPRLAANEQFF; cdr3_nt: TGTGCCAGCAGCCCCCGACTAGCGGCCAATGAGCAGTTCTTC
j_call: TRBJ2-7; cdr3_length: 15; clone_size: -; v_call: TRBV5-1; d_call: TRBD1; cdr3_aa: CASSLTGVNTYEQYF; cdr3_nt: TGCGCCAGCAGCCTTACAGGGGTCAACACCTACGAGCAGTACTTC
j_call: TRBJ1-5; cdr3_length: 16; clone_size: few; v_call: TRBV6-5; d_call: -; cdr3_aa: CASSYWARQGNQPQHF; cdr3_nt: TGTGCCAGCAGTTACTGGGCCAGGCAGGGCAATCAGCCCCAGCATTTT
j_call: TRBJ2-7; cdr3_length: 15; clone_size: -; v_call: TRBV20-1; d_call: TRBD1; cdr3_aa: CSALTAGTASYEQYF; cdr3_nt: TGCAGTGCTCTAACGGCCGGGACAGCCTCCTACGAGCAGTACTTC